The 21 T cell receptor beta chains in this list originate from one sample, sequenced in a study of T cell responses to AZD1222 COVID-19 vaccine. Sequencing was performed with immunoSEQ multiplex PCR; in TCRdb, only in-frame clones are kept and a portion is missing. Of around 140,000 clones in the sample, around 90% are singletons; the top ten hold roughly 3.8%. This material consisted of peripheral blood, taken 28 days after the second AZD1222 dose. The receptors come from an adult who received the AZD1222 COVID-19 vaccine.

This sequence joins TRBV20-1 and TRBJ2-7; the D is unclear. This CDR3 has 11 amino acids. V was pared by 5 bases and J by 6 bases, with 11 bases between. Germline V gene lookup returns CDR1 DFQATT and CDR2 SNEGSKA (reference sequence). CDR3 sequence reads: CSAFQVPEQYF. CDR3 nucleotides: TGCAGTGCTTTTCAGGTTCCCGAGCAGTACTTC.

This clone was found once. The V and J genes are TRBV7-6 and TRBJ1-4; TRBD1 matches at 9 bases. This CDR3 has 16 residues. V was pared by 4 bases and J by 6 bases, with 9 bases of the junction left unmatched. Germline CDR1 is SGHVS and CDR2 is FNYEAQ. CDR3 protein: CASSSIYRGRDEKLFF. CDR3 coding DNA: TGTGCCAGCAGCTCTATCTACAGGGGGCGAGATGAAAAACTGTTTTTT.

The count of this clone is one. V gene TRBV6-6 combines with J gene TRBJ2-7; D remains ambiguous. The CDR3 loop spans 12 amino acids. The V end lost 6 bases, the J end lost 7 bases, and 13 bases lay between the germline ends. Germline assignment: CDR1 MNHNY and CDR2 SVGAGI (reference sequence). Written as DNA, the CDR3 is TGTGCCAGCAGCCTAAATCGAAGGGAGCAGTACTTC. This sequence encodes CASSLNRREQYF.

This clone was seen just once. The chain has TRBV27 and TRBJ2-5; 15 nucleotides line up with TRBD2. Germline assignment: CDR1 MNHEY and CDR2 SMNVEV (reference sequence). The CDR3 is 17 residues long. J lost 4 bases, V lost 7 bases, and 10 bases had no gene match. Here the CDR3 DNA reads TGTGCCAGCACCCCTGGGACTAGCGGGAGGAGGGGAGAGACCCAGTACTTC. As protein: CASTPGTSGRRGETQYF.

V and J are TRBV10-3 and TRBJ2-2; maybe TRBD1 (5 bases). The CDR3 is 17 amino acids. CDR1 and CDR2 from the germline V gene are ENHRY and SYGVKD. Trimming removed 8 bases from V and 0 bases from J, with 19 bases in between. The CDR3, as DNA: TGTGCCATCGGGTTCAAAGGGGTAACAACGAACACCGGGGAGCTGTTTTTT. Amino acids: CAIGFKGVTTNTGELFF.

This clone was counted a few times. The chain uses TRBV30 and TRBJ1-4; D not resolved. V was trimmed by 1 base and J by 4 bases, leaving 19 bases between them. The germline V gene has CDR1 GTSNPN and CDR2 SVGIG (reference sequence). CDR3 length equals 17 residues. CDR3 in amino acids: CAWSATTIGEYNEKLFF. The CDR3 nucleotides read TGTGCCTGGAGTGCGACGACCATCGGAGAATATAATGAAAAACTGTTTTTT.

V gene TRBV30 combines with J gene TRBJ2-2; 10 bases fit TRBD2. Per germline, CDR1 GTSNPN and CDR2 SVGIG (reference sequence). This CDR3 comprises 11 residues. CDR3: CALAGYGELFF. The CDR3 DNA reads as TGTGCACTAGCGGGGTACGGGGAGCTGTTTTTT. Using reference TRBV30 and TRBJ2-2 for the parts outside the CDR3, the full variable domain is SQTIHQWPATLVQPVGSPLSLECTVEGTSNPNLYWYRQAAGRGLQLLFYSVGIGQISSEVPQNLSASRPQDRQFILSSKKLLLSDSGFYLCALAGYGELFFGEGSRLTVL.

On this clone itself: The same CDR3 is also encoded by other DNA sequences in this sample. J is TRBJ1-6 and V is TRBV5-4, with D possibly TRBD1 on 6 matching bases. V lost 2 bases and J 7 bases, leaving 10 bases between the germline ends. In germline, CDR1 is SGHNT, CDR2 YYREEE (reference sequence). This CDR3 comprises 14 residues. The CDR3 DNA follows: TGTGCCAGCAGCTTAGACAGGTCAAATTCACCCCTCCACTTT. It is translated as CASSLDRSNSPLHF.

This chain links TRBV7-7 with TRBJ1-5, with 11 bases that match TRBD1. The trim removed 3 bases at V and 5 bases at J, leaving 0 bases unmatched. The CDR3 sequence is 14 residues long. In germline, CDR1 is SSHAT, CDR2 FNYEAQ (reference sequence). The CDR3 DNA follows: TGTGCCAGCAGCTTGGACAGGGGGCATCAGCCCCAGCATTTT. It encodes CASSLDRGHQPQHF.

CDR3 sequence (DNA): TGTGCCAGCAGCTTAATGACAGGGGTTTTTGGAAACACCATATATTTT. It is translated as CASSLMTGVFGNTIYF. The J gene is TRBJ1-3, the V gene TRBV7-2, with 8 positions matching TRBD1. The CDR3 is made up of 16 amino acids. V lost 2 bases and J lost 3; bases outside the gene matches: 6. Germline V gives CDR1 SGHTA, CDR2 FQGNSA.

This chain connects TRBV3-1 (or the pseudogene TRBV3-2) to TRBJ2-7, with D possibly being TRBD2 (5 bases). Deletions cut 2 bases from V and 2 bases from J, with 13 bases between. CDR3 length: 15 residues. Germline values: CDR1 LGHDT, CDR2 YNNKEL (reference sequence). The CDR3 spells CASSQREPPTYEQYF. In DNA form, the CDR3 reads TGTGCCAGCAGCCAACGGGAACCCCCGACCTACGAGCAGTACTTC.

A few counts support this clone. The CDR3 nucleotides read TGTGCCAGCAGCAGAGGACAGGGGAGGAATTCACCCCTCCACTTT. Protein: CASSRGQGRNSPLHF. V gene TRBV5-8 combines with J gene TRBJ1-6; 9 bases match TRBD1. Losses at the gene ends were 4 bases for V and 7 bases for J; bases not matched to a gene: 6. Looked up from germline, CDR1 is SGHTS and CDR2 is YDEGEE. This CDR3 is 15 amino acids long.

Details on this clone: The germline gene is not matched at one end of the junction; a read error may be the cause. V is TRBV7-2 and J is TRBJ1-1, with TRBD1 identical over 8 bases. The CDR3 has 14 amino acids. Germline CDR1 SGHTA, CDR2 FQGNSA. The CDR3 here is CASRLGTGGTEAFF. The CDR3, as DNA: TGTGCCAGCAGATTAGGGACAGGCGGCACTGAAGCTTTCTTT.

This sequence joins TRBV9 and TRBJ1-3; 11 positions agree with TRBD1. This CDR3 has 19 amino acids. The germline V gene encodes CDR1 SGDLS and CDR2 YYNGEE. J lost 8 bases, V lost 0 bases, and 16 bases had no gene match. Here the CDR3 DNA reads TGTGCCAGCAGCGTAGGCCCCTTCCGCAGGGGGACAGGGGGGGACACCATATATTTT. Residues: CASSVGPFRRGTGGDTIYF.

This clone was observed once. This sequence joins TRBV12-5 and TRBJ2-5; D may be TRBD1 (6 bases). The CDR3 has 15 amino acids. V was clipped by 0 bases and J by 3 bases, with 11 bases between them. Germline V gives CDR1 LGHNT, CDR2 FRNRAP. The CDR3 coding sequence is TGTGCTAGTGGTTTGGTACGGACAGCTGAAGAGACCCAGTACTTC. It is translated as CASGLVRTAEETQYF.

This chain links TRBV20-1 with TRBJ2-3; D gene unclear. From germline, CDR1 is DFQATT and CDR2 SNEGSKA (reference sequence). V was clipped by 3 bases and J by 2 bases, with 15 bases between them. The CDR3 length is 15 residues. CDR3 region: CSASRSVSATDTQYF. CDR3 sequence (DNA): TGCAGTGCTAGTCGGTCAGTGAGTGCCACAGATACGCAGTATTTT.

The J gene is TRBJ2-3, the V gene TRBV7-2, with D possibly being TRBD1 (5 bases). Trimming removed 5 bases from V and 8 bases from J, with 20 bases in between. Looked up from germline, CDR1 is SGHTA and CDR2 is FQGNSA. The CDR3 extends over 15 amino acids. CDR3 nucleotides: TGTGCCAGCAGCCCGCAGGGTCTTCGGGTCGGTACGCAGTATTTT. Protein sequence: CASSPQGLRVGTQYF.

The J gene is TRBJ1-1, the V gene TRBV27; weak D call: TRBD1 (5 bases). V gave up 4 bases and J gave up 4 bases, with 19 bases separating them. Germline V gives CDR1 MNHEY, CDR2 SMNVEV (reference sequence). The CDR3 length is 16 residues. The CDR3 reads CASSSLTARSGTEAFF. The CDR3 DNA reads as TGTGCCAGCAGTTCCTTGACAGCCCGCTCTGGCACTGAAGCTTTCTTT.

The V call is TRBV29-1, the J call TRBJ1-2; possible D gene TRBD1, 6 bases. The germline gives CDR1 SQVTM, CDR2 ANQGSEA. The CDR3 consists of 13 residues. The CDR3: CTYSHRGPDGYTF. CDR3 nucleotide sequence: TGCACCTACTCTCATCGGGGGCCCGATGGCTACACCTTC.

The gene calls are TRBV7-9 and TRBJ2-7; TRBD1 aligns across 8 bases. The CDR3 is 14 amino acids. V dropped 5 bases and J dropped 2; count of bases not matched to a gene: 5. Looked up from germline, CDR1 is SEHNR and CDR2 is FQNEAQ (reference sequence). CDR3 loop: CASSRGQGPYEQYF. CDR3 nucleotide sequence: TGTGCCAGCAGCCGTGGACAGGGCCCCTACGAGCAGTACTTC.

The V gene is TRBV19, the J gene TRBJ2-5; D may be TRBD2 (5 bases). V was pared by 0 bases and J by 7 bases, with 18 bases between. The CDR3 is made up of 16 amino acids. CDR1 LNHDA and CDR2 SQIVND come from the germline V gene (reference sequence). CDR3 residues: CASSIDSRGGGGTQYF. The CDR3 region has the DNA TGTGCCAGTAGTATAGATTCCCGAGGTGGAGGAGGGACCCAGTACTTC.